A selection of T cell receptor beta chains follows, all from one sample in a study of cytomegalovirus exposure and HLA in healthy donors. Profiling relied on immunoSEQ multiplex PCR, and the TCRdb table lists in-frame clones only, not all of them. This repertoire includes 55,000 to 75,000 clones. Sequenced sample: PBMCs. These receptors all come from a male donor in good health and CMV-seronegative. Both conserved end residues are part of each CDR3. The D gene is left open where the match is weak.

CDR3,DNA,J,D,V
CATIGDGYTF,TGTGCCACCATCGGGGATGGCTACACCTTC,TRBJ1-2,NA,TRBV6-4
CARLRSSTGELFF,TGCGCCAGACTTCGGTCGAGCACCGGGGAGCTGTTTTTT,TRBJ2-2,NA,TRBV23-1
CASSADRRLYGSPLHF,TGTGCCAGCAGCGCCGACAGGAGGCTATATGGTTCACCCCTCCACTTT,TRBJ1-6,NA,TRBV9
CARSLSSGYTF,TGTGCCAGAAGCTTGTCGAGTGGCTACACCTTC,TRBJ1-2,NA,TRBV5-6
CASSPLAGGFYNEQFF,TGTGCCAGCAGCCCATTAGCGGGGGGGTTCTACAATGAGCAGTTCTTC,TRBJ2-1,TRBD2,TRBV7-3
CSARVEGAGFF,TGCAGTGCTAGAGTCGAGGGGGCCGGGTTCTTC,TRBJ2-1,TRBD1,TRBV20-1
CASSSDYEQFF,TGCGCCAGCAGCTCTGACTATGAGCAGTTCTTC,TRBJ2-1,NA,TRBV5-1
CASRGSERNEQFF,TGCGCCAGCCGAGGCAGTGAAAGAAATGAGCAGTTCTTC,TRBJ2-1,NA,TRBV5-1
CASSAPSSYNSPLHF,TGTGCCAGCAGTGCGCCTAGCTCCTATAATTCACCCCTACACTTT,TRBJ1-6,NA,TRBV28
CASSERTGYGYTF,TGTGCCAGCAGTGAAAGGACGGGGTATGGCTACACCTTC,TRBJ1-2,NA,TRBV2
CSVSDRIGGYTF,TGCAGCGTTTCGGACAGAATCGGAGGCTACACCTTC,TRBJ1-2,NA,TRBV29-1
CASSPMRDSYEQYF,TGTGCCAGCAGTCCTATGCGTGATTCCTACGAGCAGTACTTC,TRBJ2-7,NA,TRBV28
CASSQDWRAQERPFF,TGCGCCAGCAGCCAAGACTGGAGGGCCCAGGAGCGACCGTTCTTC,TRBJ2-1,NA,TRBV4-3
CASTGQGNTEAFF,TGTGCCAGCACCGGACAGGGGAACACTGAAGCTTTCTTT,TRBJ1-1,TRBD1,TRBV6-6
CATTTGTGSNQPQHF,TGTGCCACCACCACCGGGACAGGTTCCAATCAGCCCCAGCATTTT,TRBJ1-5,TRBD1,TRBV19
CASSRGAGGDYEQYF,TGTGCCAGCAGCCGCGGAGCCGGGGGGGACTACGAGCAGTACTTC,TRBJ2-7,TRBD2,TRBV7-6
CASSERERGLSEAFF,TGCGCCAGCAGCGAACGGGAAAGGGGGCTGTCTGAAGCTTTCTTT,TRBJ1-1,TRBD1,TRBV4-3
CASSPPTGINEQSF,TGTGCCAGCAGCCCACCCACAGGGATAAACGAGCAGTCCTTC,TRBJ2-7,NA,TRBV7-9
CASSFAPGQGAYEQYF,TGTGCCAGCTCGTTTGCTCCGGGACAGGGGGCCTACGAGCAGTACTTC,TRBJ2-7,TRBD1,TRBV18
CASSVVAGRGETQYF,TGTGCCAGCAGCGTAGTGGCGGGACGCGGTGAGACCCAGTACTTC,TRBJ2-5,NA,TRBV9
CASSLTSSGANVLTF,TGTGCCAGCAGCTTAACCAGCTCTGGGGCCAACGTCCTGACTTTC,TRBJ2-6,NA,TRBV7-9
CASSVDGSTDTQYF,TGTGCCAGCAGCGTAGATGGCTCCACAGATACGCAGTATTTT,TRBJ2-3,NA,TRBV9